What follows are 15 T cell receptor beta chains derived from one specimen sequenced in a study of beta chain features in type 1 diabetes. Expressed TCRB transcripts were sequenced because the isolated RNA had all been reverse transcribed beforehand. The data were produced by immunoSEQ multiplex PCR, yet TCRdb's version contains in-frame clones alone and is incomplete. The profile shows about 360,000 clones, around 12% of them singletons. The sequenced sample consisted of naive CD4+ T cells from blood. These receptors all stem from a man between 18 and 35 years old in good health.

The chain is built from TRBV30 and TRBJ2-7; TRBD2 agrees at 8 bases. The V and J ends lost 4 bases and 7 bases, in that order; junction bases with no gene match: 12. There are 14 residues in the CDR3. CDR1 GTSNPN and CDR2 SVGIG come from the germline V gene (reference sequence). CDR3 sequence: CAWKGLAPRGEQYF. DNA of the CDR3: TGTGCCTGGAAAGGACTAGCTCCTCGAGGGGAGCAGTACTTC.

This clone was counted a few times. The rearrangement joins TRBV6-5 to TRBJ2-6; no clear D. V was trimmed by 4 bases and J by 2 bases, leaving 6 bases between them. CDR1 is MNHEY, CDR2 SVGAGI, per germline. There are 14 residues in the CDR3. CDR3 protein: CASSFLTGANVLTF. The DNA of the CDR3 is TGTGCCAGCAGTTTCCTTACTGGGGCCAACGTCCTGACTTTC.

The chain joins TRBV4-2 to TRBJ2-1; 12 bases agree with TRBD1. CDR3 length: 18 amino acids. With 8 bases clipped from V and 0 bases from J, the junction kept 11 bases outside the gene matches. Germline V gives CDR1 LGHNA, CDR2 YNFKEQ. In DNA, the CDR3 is TGTGCCAGCTCCCGGGACAGGGGGCGAGGGAGCTCCTACAATGAGCAGTTCTTC. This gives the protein CASSRDRGRGSSYNEQFF.

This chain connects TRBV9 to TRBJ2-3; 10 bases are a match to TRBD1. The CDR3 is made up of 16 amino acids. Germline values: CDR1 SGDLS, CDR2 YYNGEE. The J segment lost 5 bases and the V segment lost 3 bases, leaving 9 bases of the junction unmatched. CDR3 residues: CASSARDRGSRDTQYF. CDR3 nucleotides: TGTGCCAGCAGCGCCCGGGACAGGGGAAGTCGAGATACGCAGTATTTT.

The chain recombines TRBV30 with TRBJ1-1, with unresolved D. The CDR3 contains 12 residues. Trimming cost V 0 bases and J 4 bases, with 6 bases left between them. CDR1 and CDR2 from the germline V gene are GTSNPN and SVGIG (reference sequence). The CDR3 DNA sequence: TGTGCCTGGAGTGTAACGGGCACTGAAGCTTTCTTT. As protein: CAWSVTGTEAFF.

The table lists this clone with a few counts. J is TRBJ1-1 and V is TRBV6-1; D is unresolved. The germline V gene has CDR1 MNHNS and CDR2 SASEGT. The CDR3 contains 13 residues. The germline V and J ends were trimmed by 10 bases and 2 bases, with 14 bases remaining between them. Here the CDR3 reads CATLFSLNTEAFF. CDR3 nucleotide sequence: TGTGCCACCCTCTTTAGTCTCAACACTGAAGCTTTCTTT.

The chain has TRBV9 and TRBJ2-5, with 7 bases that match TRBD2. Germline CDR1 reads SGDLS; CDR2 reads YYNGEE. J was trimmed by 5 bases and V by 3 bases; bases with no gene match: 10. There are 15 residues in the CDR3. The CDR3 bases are TGTGCCAGCAGCGGGGGAGGGAATTCACGTGAGACCCAGTACTTC. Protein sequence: CASSGGGNSRETQYF.

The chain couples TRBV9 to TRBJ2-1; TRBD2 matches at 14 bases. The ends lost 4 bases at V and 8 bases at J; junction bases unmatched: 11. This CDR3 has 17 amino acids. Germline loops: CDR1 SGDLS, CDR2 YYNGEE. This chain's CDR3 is CASSPRLAGGLWDEQFF. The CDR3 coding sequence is TGTGCCAGCAGCCCCCGACTAGCGGGGGGGTTGTGGGATGAGCAGTTCTTC.

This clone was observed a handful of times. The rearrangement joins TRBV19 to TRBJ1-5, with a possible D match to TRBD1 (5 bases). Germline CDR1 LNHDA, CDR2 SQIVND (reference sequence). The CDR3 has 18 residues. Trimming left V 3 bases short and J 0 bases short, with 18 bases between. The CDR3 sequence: CASSMGPGRGNSNQPQHF. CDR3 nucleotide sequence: TGTGCCAGTAGTATGGGTCCCGGAAGGGGCAATAGCAATCAGCCCCAGCATTTT.

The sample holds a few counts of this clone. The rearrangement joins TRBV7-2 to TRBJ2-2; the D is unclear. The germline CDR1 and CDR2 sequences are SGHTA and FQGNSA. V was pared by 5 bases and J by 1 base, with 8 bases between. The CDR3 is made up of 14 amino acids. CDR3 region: CASSLSWNTGELFF. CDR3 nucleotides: TGTGCCAGCAGCCTCAGTTGGAACACCGGGGAGCTGTTTTTT.

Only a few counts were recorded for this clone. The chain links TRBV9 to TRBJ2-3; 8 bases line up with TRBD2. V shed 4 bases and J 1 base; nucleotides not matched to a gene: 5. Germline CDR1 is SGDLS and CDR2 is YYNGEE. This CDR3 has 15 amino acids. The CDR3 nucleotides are TGTGCCAGCAGCTTGGGACTAGTACGCACAGATACGCAGTATTTT. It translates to CASSLGLVRTDTQYF.

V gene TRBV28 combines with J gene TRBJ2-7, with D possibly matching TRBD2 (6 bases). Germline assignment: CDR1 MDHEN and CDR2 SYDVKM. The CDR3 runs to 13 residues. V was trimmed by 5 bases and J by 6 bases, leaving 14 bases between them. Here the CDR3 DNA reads TGTGCCAGCAGTGGACCGACTAGATCCGAGCAGTACTTC. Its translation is CASSGPTRSEQYF.

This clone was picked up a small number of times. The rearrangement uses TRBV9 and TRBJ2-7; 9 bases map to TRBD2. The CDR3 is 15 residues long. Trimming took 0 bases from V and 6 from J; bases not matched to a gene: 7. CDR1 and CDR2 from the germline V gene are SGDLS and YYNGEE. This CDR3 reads CASSVGLAGLGEQYF. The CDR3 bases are TGTGCCAGCAGCGTAGGGCTAGCGGGATTGGGCGAGCAGTACTTC.

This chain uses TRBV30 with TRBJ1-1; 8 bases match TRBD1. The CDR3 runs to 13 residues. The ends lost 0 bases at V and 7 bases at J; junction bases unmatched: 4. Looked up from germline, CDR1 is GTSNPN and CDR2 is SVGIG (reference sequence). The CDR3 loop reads CAWSVDRDVEAFF. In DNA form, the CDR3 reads TGTGCCTGGAGTGTGGACAGGGACGTTGAAGCTTTCTTT.

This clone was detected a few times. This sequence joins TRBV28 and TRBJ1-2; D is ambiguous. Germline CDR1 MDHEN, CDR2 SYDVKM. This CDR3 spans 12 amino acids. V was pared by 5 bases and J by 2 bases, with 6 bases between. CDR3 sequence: CASSPTNYGYTF. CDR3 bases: TGTGCCAGCAGTCCGACAAACTATGGCTACACCTTC.